These 15 T cell receptor beta chains originate from one sample sequenced in a study of blood T cell repertoires in COVID-19. TCRdb's table, derived via immunoSEQ multiplex PCR, lists solely in-frame clones and lacks some. The data show 190,000 or so clones, roughly four fifths seen once. Sequencing was done on a sample of peripheral blood. The source is a human donor with acute or convalescent COVID-19. The donor label of this sample is uncertain.

The chain employs TRBV18 and TRBJ1-1; D gene unclear. V shed 3 bases and J shed 1 base, with 15 bases lying between them. This CDR3 region has 16 residues. The germline V gene has CDR1 KGHSH and CDR2 LQKENI. CDR3 region: CASSPLGGSRNTEAFF. Here the CDR3 DNA reads TGTGCCAGCTCACCCTTGGGCGGGTCACGGAACACTGAAGCTTTCTTT.

Here the CDR3 reads CASSSRTGDYGYTF. The CDR3, as DNA: TGTGCCAGCAGCTCCCGGACAGGGGACTATGGCTACACCTTC. This rearrangement joins TRBV7-9 to TRBJ1-2; 9 bases are shared with TRBD1. Germline V lookup: CDR1 SEHNR, CDR2 FQNEAQ (reference sequence). V was clipped by 4 bases and J by 3 bases; unmatched bases: 3. The CDR3 sequence is 14 residues long.

With regard to this clone: This same CDR3 is encoded by further DNA sequences in the sample. The chain carries TRBV19 and TRBJ2-7; 9 bases are shared with TRBD2. CDR1 is LNHDA and CDR2 is SQIVND in the germline V gene (reference sequence). The CDR3 is made up of 15 amino acids. The V gene end was trimmed by 1 base and the J gene end by 2 bases; junction bases not matched to a gene: 3. The CDR3: CASSIVLAGTYEQYF. The DNA for the CDR3 is TGTGCCAGTAGTATAGTTCTAGCGGGAACCTACGAGCAGTACTTC.

The chain has TRBV7-2 and TRBJ1-2; D not resolved. The CDR3 runs 12 residues. Trimming stripped 0 bases from V and 7 bases from J, with 6 bases between. Germline CDR1 reads SGHTA; CDR2 reads FQGNSA. CDR3 DNA: TGTGCCAGCAGCTTAGCACGGGTTGGCTACACCTTC. The encoded protein is CASSLARVGYTF.

V and J are TRBV30 and TRBJ1-2; D remains ambiguous. The CDR3 has 11 residues. The ends were cut back, 0 bases at V and 12 bases at J, with 11 bases in the middle. Germline loops: CDR1 GTSNPN, CDR2 SVGIG (reference sequence). In DNA, the CDR3 is TGTGCCTGGAGTGTCGGAGGGCTGAACACCTTC. Amino acids: CAWSVGGLNTF.

The V call is TRBV28, the J call TRBJ1-1; D is unclear. The V end was cut by 5 bases, the J end by 5 bases, with 6 bases between. The CDR3 is made up of 11 amino acids. CDR1 and CDR2 (germline): MDHEN, SYDVKM. CDR3 region: CASSGRTEAFF. Here the CDR3 DNA reads TGTGCCAGCAGTGGCAGGACTGAAGCTTTCTTT.

The chain has TRBV10-2 and TRBJ2-7; the match to TRBD2 covers 7 bases. CDR3 length: 14 residues. Germline V gives CDR1 WSHSY, CDR2 SAAADI. The J segment lost 3 bases and the V segment lost 6 bases, leaving 8 bases of the junction unmatched. The CDR3 sequence is CASRNSGLGYEQYF. DNA for the CDR3: TGCGCCAGCAGGAACAGCGGACTAGGCTACGAGCAGTACTTC.

The table lists this clone with a count of one. The CDR3 loop is CASSLEETGGLGYTF. The CDR3 coding sequence is TGCGCCAGCAGCTTGGAGGAGACAGGGGGTTTGGGCTACACCTTC. V is TRBV5-1 and J is TRBJ1-2; 9 nucleotides match TRBD1. This CDR3 contains 15 residues. In germline, CDR1 is SGHRS, CDR2 YFSETQ. V dropped 0 bases and J dropped 8; count of bases not matched to a gene: 8.

In its sample, this clone was seen once. V is TRBV30 and J is TRBJ1-5; D not certain. This CDR3 is built from 12 residues. CDR1 and CDR2 from the germline V gene are GTSNPN and SVGIG (reference sequence). The V and J ends lost 2 bases and 9 bases respectively, with 11 bases between them. The CDR3 here is CAWSLPGGPQHF. In DNA form, the CDR3 reads TGTGCCTGGAGTCTCCCCGGAGGGCCCCAGCATTTT.

This clone came up a few times. The chain links TRBV7-9 to TRBJ2-3; no clear D. Trimming left V 1 base short and J 6 bases short, with 8 bases between. Germline CDR1 and CDR2: SEHNR and FQNEAQ (reference sequence). CDR3 length: 13 amino acids. CDR3 in DNA: TGTGCCAGCAGCTTAGTAATTCAGGATACGCAGTATTTT. This sequence encodes CASSLVIQDTQYF.

The chain recombines TRBV7-9 with TRBJ2-7, with 7 bases aligning to TRBD1. V trimming: 2 bases; J trimming: 2 bases; junction bases outside the gene matches: 3. Germline V CDR1 and CDR2: SEHNR, FQNEAQ (reference sequence). CDR3 length equals 14 residues. The CDR3 region is CASSLQGETYEQYF. Written as DNA, the CDR3 is TGTGCCAGCAGCTTACAGGGGGAGACCTACGAGCAGTACTTC.

J is TRBJ2-3 and V is TRBV30; D gene unclear. The CDR3 has 15 residues. Germline loops: CDR1 GTSNPN, CDR2 SVGIG (reference sequence). The V end lost 2 bases, the J end lost 2 bases, and 14 bases lay between the germline ends. DNA of the CDR3: TGTGCCTGGAGTAAGAAGGCGGCCTACACAGATACGCAGTATTTT. It translates to CAWSKKAAYTDTQYF.

This chain uses TRBV19 with TRBJ1-1; D remains unclear. CDR1 LNHDA and CDR2 SQIVND come from the germline V gene (reference sequence). V was shortened by 5 bases and J by 11 bases, with 12 bases between the two germline ends. CDR3 length equals 11 residues. The CDR3 nucleotides read TGTGCCAGTAGTGAGCTGTTGCGGGCTTTCTTT. This codes for CASSELLRAFF.

V and J are TRBV6-5 and TRBJ2-2; possibly TRBD2 for D (7 bases). Looked up from germline, CDR1 is MNHEY and CDR2 is SVGAGI. V was trimmed by 7 bases and J by 5 bases, leaving 17 bases between them. CDR3 length equals 15 residues. CDR3 in DNA: TGTGCCAGCATGTTACAAGGGGGGGATACCGGGGAGCTGTTTTTT. As protein: CASMLQGGDTGELFF.

The J gene is TRBJ1-4, the V gene TRBV30; 8 nucleotides align to TRBD1. Germline V CDR1 and CDR2: GTSNPN, SVGIG (reference sequence). CDR3 length: 15 amino acids. V gave up 0 bases and J gave up 5 bases; unmatched junction bases: 5. The CDR3: CAWSVRTGRNEKLFF. DNA for the CDR3: TGTGCCTGGAGTGTCAGGACAGGGCGAAATGAAAAACTGTTTTTT.